This is a list of T cell receptor beta chains from one sample in a study of monozygotic twins with cystic fibrosis. The data were produced by immunoSEQ multiplex PCR, yet TCRdb's version contains in-frame clones alone and is incomplete. The profile shows around 34,000 clones, over 60% of them singletons. Sequencing was performed on blood. Source of these receptors: a girl aged 5-17 years with cystic fibrosis. CDR3s include the opening cysteine and the closing phenylalanine or tryptophan. D genes are given only for firm matches. Rows give clone size only sometimes, using once, few, many, or a class for an expanded clone.

CDR3nt | CDR3aa | abundance | j_gene | d_gene | v_gene
TGCGCCAGCAGCCAAGAAACTGGACTAGCGGAGACCCAGTACTTC | CASSQETGLAETQYF | . | TRBJ2-5 | TRBD2 | TRBV4-3
TGCGCCAGCATAGTAGGGGGGGGAAGACAGCCCCAGCATTTT | CASIVGGGRQPQHF | . | TRBJ1-5 | . | TRBV10-1
TGTGCCAGCAGCTCCCGGACTAGCGGGAGGAACACCGGGGAGCTGTTTTTT | CASSSRTSGRNTGELFF | . | TRBJ2-2 | TRBD2 | TRBV7-2
TGTGCCAGCAGCTCAATCGGGAATGAGCAGTTCTTC | CASSSIGNEQFF | . | TRBJ2-1 | . | TRBV5-4
TGTGCCAGCAAGTGGGGAACCCTTTACAATGAGCAGTTCTTC | CASKWGTLYNEQFF | once | TRBJ2-1 | . | TRBV7-9
TGTGCCAGCAGCCCACCCCCTTCTAGCGCCCAAGAGACCCAGTACTTC | CASSPPPSSAQETQYF | . | TRBJ2-5 | . | TRBV7-2
TGTGCCAGCAGCTCCGGGACAGGGTACTACGAGCAGTACTTC | CASSSGTGYYEQYF | . | TRBJ2-7 | TRBD1 | TRBV7-2
TGCGCCAGCAGCCCCGAGCGGGAGTGGGACTACAATGAGCAGTTCTTC | CASSPEREWDYNEQFF | . | TRBJ2-1 | TRBD2 | TRBV4-3
TGTGCCAGCTCACCCGGGGACGGAAATGAAAAACTGTTTTTT | CASSPGDGNEKLFF | . | TRBJ1-4 | . | TRBV18
TGTGCCAGCAGTTTTAGTGGGAACACTGAAGCTTTCTTT | CASSFSGNTEAFF | few | TRBJ1-1 | . | TRBV27
TGTGCCAGCAGCGTACATGAGCGGGATTTGACCCAGTACTTC | CASSVHERDLTQYF | . | TRBJ2-5 | TRBD2 | TRBV9
TGTGCCACCCGGCGGGGAGAGCGCACAGATACGCAGTATTTT | CATRRGERTDTQYF | . | TRBJ2-3 | . | TRBV10-3
TGTGCCAGCAGTGCTGGGACTAGCGGGAGTTTCCCCCCTTACGAGCAGTACTTC | CASSAGTSGSFPPYEQYF | . | TRBJ2-7 | TRBD2 | TRBV6-1
TGTGCCATCGGGGAGGACGGGAGGCCGACGCAGTATTTT | CAIGEDGRPTQYF | . | TRBJ2-3 | TRBD2 | TRBV10-3
TGTGCCAGCAGCCCGCCCAGTGGGAGGGTCTATGGCTACACCTTC | CASSPPSGRVYGYTF | . | TRBJ1-2 | . | TRBV7-2
TGTGCCAGCAGTGAAATGGGCGGCCCGAGCTCCTACAATGAGCAGTTCTTC | CASSEMGGPSSYNEQFF | . | TRBJ2-1 | . | TRBV2
TGTGCCAGCAGCCCGCTTGGGGGTAAATCCCTCTACGAGCAGTACTTC | CASSPLGGKSLYEQYF | . | TRBJ2-7 | . | TRBV11-2
TGCGCCAGCAGCCAAGACAGGGGCCTCTACGAGCAGTACTTC | CASSQDRGLYEQYF | . | TRBJ2-7 | . | TRBV4-3
TGTGCCAGCAGCCAAGCCACAGATACGCAGTATTTT | CASSQATDTQYF | . | TRBJ2-3 | . | TRBV14
TGCGCCAGCAGCCAAGATTCGCTAGCGGGGGTCTACAATGAGCAGTTCTTC | CASSQDSLAGVYNEQFF | . | TRBJ2-1 | TRBD2 | TRBV4-3
TGTGCCAGCTCAATTCAGCGGGAGGGCCGAGATACGCAGTATTTT | CASSIQREGRDTQYF | . | TRBJ2-3 | TRBD2 | TRBV2
TGTGCCAGCTGCTACGCATCGGGCTCTGGGGCCAACGTCCTGACTTTC | CASCYASGSGANVLTF | once | TRBJ2-6 | . | TRBV2
TGTGCCAGTATTGGACGGCTGCCGAACACTGAAGCTTTCTTT | CASIGRLPNTEAFF | few | TRBJ1-1 | . | TRBV19
TGCGCCAGCGGGCTAGCGGACTACAATGAGCAGTTCTTC | CASGLADYNEQFF | few | TRBJ2-1 | TRBD2 | TRBV10-2
TGCAGCATCGCCGGGACAGGGAACACTGAAGCTTTCTTT | CSIAGTGNTEAFF | few | TRBJ1-1 | TRBD1 | TRBV29-1